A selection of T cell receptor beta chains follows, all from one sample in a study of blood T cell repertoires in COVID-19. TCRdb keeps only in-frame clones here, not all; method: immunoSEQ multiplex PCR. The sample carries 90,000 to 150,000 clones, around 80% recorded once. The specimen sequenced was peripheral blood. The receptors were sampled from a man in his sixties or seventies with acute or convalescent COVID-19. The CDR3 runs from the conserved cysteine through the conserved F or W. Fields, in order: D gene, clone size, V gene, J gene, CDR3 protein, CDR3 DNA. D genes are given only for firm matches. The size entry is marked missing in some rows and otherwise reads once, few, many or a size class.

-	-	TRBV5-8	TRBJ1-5	CASSPDIIQPQHF	TGTGCCAGCAGTCCTGACATCATTCAGCCCCAGCATTTT
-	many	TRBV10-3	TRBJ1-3	CAITQGLGNTIYF	TGTGCCATCACTCAGGGGTTAGGAAACACCATATATTTT
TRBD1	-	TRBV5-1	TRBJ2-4	CASSAGTGAGNIQYF	TGCGCCAGCAGCGCAGGGACAGGCGCTGGAAACATTCAGTACTTC
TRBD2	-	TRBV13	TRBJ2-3	CASSPAGGTDTQYF	TGTGCCAGCAGCCCTGCCGGGGGGACAGATACGCAGTATTTT
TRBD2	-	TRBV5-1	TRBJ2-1	CASSTSGGQGNEQFF	TGCGCCAGCAGCACATCGGGAGGGCAAGGGAATGAGCAGTTCTTC
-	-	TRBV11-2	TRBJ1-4	CASSPEREKLFF	TGTGCCAGCAGCCCTGAGAGGGAAAAACTGTTTTTT
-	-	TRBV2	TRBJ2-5	CASSELSRETQYF	TGTGCCAGCAGTGAATTATCCCGGGAGACCCAGTACTTC
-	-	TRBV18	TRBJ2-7	CASSPAPGSYEQYF	TGTGCCAGCTCACCGGCCCCGGGATCATACGAGCAGTACTTC
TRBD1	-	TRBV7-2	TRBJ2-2	CASSPLTGTPGELFF	TGTGCCAGCAGCCCTCTGACAGGGACGCCCGGGGAGCTGTTTTTT
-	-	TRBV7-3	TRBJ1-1	CASSLTPSSNRGEAFF	TGTGCCAGCAGCTTAACCCCCTCCTCCAATCGCGGTGAAGCTTTCTTT
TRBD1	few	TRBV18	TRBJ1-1	CASSRGQGAEAFF	TGTGCCAGCTCCCGAGGACAGGGGGCTGAAGCTTTCTTT
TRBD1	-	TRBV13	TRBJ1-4	CASSSGQVGVNEKLFF	TGTGCCAGCAGCTCGGGACAGGTGGGGGTTAATGAAAAACTGTTTTTT
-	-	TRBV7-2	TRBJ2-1	CASSQLGLALGEQFF	TGTGCCAGCAGCCAGCTCGGCCTAGCTTTGGGAGAGCAGTTCTTC
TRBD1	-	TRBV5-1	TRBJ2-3	CASADRGRPDTQYF	TGCGCCAGCGCCGACAGGGGGCGCCCAGATACGCAGTATTTT
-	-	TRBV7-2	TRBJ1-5	CASSPGQGQPQHF	TGTGCCAGCAGCCCAGGACAAGGCCAGCCCCAGCATTTT
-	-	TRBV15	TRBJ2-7	CATSRDNRAYEQYF	TGTGCCACCAGCAGAGATAACAGGGCCTACGAGCAGTACTTC
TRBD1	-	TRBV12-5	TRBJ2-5	CASGLRQGQETQYF	TGTGCTAGTGGTCTCAGACAGGGACAAGAGACCCAGTACTTC
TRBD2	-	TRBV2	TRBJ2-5	CASSESRGLAGEETQYF	TGTGCCAGCAGTGAGTCCAGGGGACTAGCGGGAGAAGAGACCCAGTACTTC
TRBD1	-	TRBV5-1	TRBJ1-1	CASSLGTGANTEAFF	TGCGCCAGCAGCCTCGGGACAGGGGCGAACACTGAAGCTTTCTTT
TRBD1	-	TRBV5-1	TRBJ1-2	CASSLVSTGDGYTF	TGCGCCAGCAGCTTGGTTTCGACAGGGGACGGCTACACCTTC
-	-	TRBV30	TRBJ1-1	CAWNLGQLNTEAFF	TGTGCCTGGAACTTGGGGCAGTTGAACACTGAAGCTTTCTTT
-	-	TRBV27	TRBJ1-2	CASSLSGGFLNYGYTF	TGTGCCAGCAGTTTATCAGGAGGCTTCCTTAACTATGGCTACACCTTC
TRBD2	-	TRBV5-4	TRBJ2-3	CASSLESSGSTDTQYF	TGTGCCAGCAGCTTGGAGTCTAGCGGGTCCACAGATACGCAGTATTTT
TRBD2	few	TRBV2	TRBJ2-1	CASSLRLAGPEQFF	TGTGCCAGCAGTCTCCGACTAGCGGGACCTGAGCAGTTCTTC
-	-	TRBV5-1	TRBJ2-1	CASSLMGADNEQFF	TGCGCCAGCAGCTTGATGGGGGCGGACAATGAGCAGTTCTTC
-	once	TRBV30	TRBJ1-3	CAWSLRSSGNTIYF	TGTGCCTGGAGTTTGAGGAGTTCTGGAAACACCATATATTTT
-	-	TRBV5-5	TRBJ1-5	CASTPFPGNQPQHF	TGTGCCAGCACTCCTTTTCCGGGAAATCAGCCCCAGCATTTT
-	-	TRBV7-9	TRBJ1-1	CASSSDRQLLEAFF	TGTGCCAGCAGCTCAGACAGGCAGTTATTAGAAGCTTTCTTT
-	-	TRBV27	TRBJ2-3	CASTLRPPGVTQYF	TGTGCCAGCACCCTTCGCCCCCCCGGGGTTACGCAGTATTTT
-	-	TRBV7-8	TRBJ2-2	CASSNPVTGELFF	TGTGCCAGCAGCAACCCAGTGACCGGGGAGCTGTTTTTT